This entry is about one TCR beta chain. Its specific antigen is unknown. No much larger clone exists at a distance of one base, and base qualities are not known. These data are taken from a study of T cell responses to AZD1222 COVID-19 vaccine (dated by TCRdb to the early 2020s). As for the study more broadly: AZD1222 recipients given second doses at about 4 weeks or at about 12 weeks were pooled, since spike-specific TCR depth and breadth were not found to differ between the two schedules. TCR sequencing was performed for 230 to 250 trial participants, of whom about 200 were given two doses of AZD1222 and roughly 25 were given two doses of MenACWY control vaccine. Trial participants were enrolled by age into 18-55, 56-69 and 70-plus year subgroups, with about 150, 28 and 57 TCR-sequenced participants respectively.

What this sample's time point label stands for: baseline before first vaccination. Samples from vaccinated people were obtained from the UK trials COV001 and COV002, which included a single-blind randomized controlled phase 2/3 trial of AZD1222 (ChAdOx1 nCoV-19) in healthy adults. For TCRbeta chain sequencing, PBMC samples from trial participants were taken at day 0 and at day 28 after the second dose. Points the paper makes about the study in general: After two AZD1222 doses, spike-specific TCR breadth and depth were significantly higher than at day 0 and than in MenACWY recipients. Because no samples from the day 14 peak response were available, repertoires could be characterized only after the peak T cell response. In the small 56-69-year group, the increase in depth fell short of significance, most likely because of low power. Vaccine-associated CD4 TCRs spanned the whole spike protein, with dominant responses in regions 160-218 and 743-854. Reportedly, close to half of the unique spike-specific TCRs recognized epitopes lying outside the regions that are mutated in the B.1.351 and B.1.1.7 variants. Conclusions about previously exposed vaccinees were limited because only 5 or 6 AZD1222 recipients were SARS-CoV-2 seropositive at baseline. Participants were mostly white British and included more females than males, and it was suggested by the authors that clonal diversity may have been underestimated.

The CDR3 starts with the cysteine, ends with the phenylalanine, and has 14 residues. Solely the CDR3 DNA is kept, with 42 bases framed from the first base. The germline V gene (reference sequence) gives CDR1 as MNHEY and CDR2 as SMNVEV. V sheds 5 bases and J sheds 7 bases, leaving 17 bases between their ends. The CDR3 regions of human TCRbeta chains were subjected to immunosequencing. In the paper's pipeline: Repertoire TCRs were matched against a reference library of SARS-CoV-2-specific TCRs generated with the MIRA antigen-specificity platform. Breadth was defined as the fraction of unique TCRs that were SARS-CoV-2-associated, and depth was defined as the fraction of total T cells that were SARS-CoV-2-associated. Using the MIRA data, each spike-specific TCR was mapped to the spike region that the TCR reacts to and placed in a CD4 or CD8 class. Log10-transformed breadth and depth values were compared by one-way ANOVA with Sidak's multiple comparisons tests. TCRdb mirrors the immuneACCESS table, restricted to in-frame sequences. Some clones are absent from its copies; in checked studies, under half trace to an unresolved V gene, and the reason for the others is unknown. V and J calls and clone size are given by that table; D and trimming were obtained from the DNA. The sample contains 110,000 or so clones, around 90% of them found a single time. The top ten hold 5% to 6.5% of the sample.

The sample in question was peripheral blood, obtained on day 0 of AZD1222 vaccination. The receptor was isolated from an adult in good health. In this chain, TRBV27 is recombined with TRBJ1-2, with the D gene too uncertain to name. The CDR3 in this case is CASSPLYSFAGYTF. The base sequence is TGTGCCAGCAGTCCACTCTATTCCTTCGCTGGCTACACCTTC.